This T cell receptor (beta chain) was identified during a study of shared clonotypes between healthy human individuals. Regarding the study as a whole: A generally larger estimated richness was seen in naive subsets than in memory subsets.

A word on this clone: The antigen is undetermined.

The table came from immunoSEQ multiplex PCR; TCRdb's copy has only in-frame clones and leaves some out. The sample yields approximately 2,200,000 clones, roughly 91% seen once. V gave up 2 bases and J gave up 3 bases, with 9 bases separating them. Germline V CDR1 and CDR2: SGHDT, YYEEEE. The CDR3 is 14 residues long. Terminally differentiated effector memory CD45RA+ cells were excluded from the naive CD8 cells, which were CD45RO-negative and positively selected for CCR7. Nashville, Tennessee was home to all donors, each a Caucasian adult. This TCR was sampled from a man aged 18 to 29 in good health. Some clones in this sample may be carry-over from other donors' samples. The chain employs TRBV5-6 and TRBJ1-5; D gene unclear. Sequences were obtained from naive CD8+ T cells from PBMCs. CDR3 coding DNA: TGTGCCAGCAGCTTTGCAGGACCCAATCAGCCCCAGCATTTT. This translates into CASSFAGPNQPQHF.